Presented here are 29 T cell receptor beta chains from one specimen sequenced in a study of cytomegalovirus exposure and HLA in healthy donors. Vbeta (60) and Jbeta (13) primers were used in the PCR. Produced via immunoSEQ multiplex PCR; TCRdb's table is partial and in-frame only. The sample contains tens of thousands of clones, roughly 58% of which appear only once. What was sequenced was PBMCs. These receptor sequences come from a woman under 40 in good health and CMV-seropositive.

The chain employs TRBV7-2 and TRBJ2-3; 10 bases map to TRBD2. Germline V gene sequence: CDR1 SGHTA, CDR2 FQGNSA. V trimming: 6 bases; J trimming: 0 bases; junction bases outside the gene matches: 12. The CDR3 length is 18 residues. This CDR3 reads CASRLLAGSPLSTDTQYF. The DNA of the CDR3 is TGTGCCAGCAGGCTACTAGCGGGGTCTCCCCTTAGCACAGATACGCAGTATTTT.

The V and J genes are TRBV15 and TRBJ1-5; 7 bases agree with TRBD1. CDR1 LNHNV and CDR2 YYDKDF come from the germline V gene (reference sequence). The CDR3 consists of 15 residues. The V and J ends lost 1 base and 4 bases, in that order; junction bases with no gene match: 4. The CDR3 loop is CATSRGAGGNQPQHF. For the CDR3, the DNA is TGTGCCACCAGCAGAGGGGCAGGGGGGAATCAGCCCCAGCATTTT. The variable domain in full, completed from reference TRBV15 and TRBJ1-5, reads DAMVIQNPRYQVTQFGKPVTLSCSQTLNHNVMYWYQQKSSQAPKLLFHYYDKDFNNEADTPDNFQSRRPNTSFCFLDIRSPGLGDTAMYLCATSRGAGGNQPQHFGDGTRLSIL.

This clone was counted a few times. CDR3 in DNA: TGTGCCAGCAGCTTGACGACTGCGAACACTGAAGCTTTCTTT. Translating gives CASSLTTANTEAFF. The rearrangement links TRBV7-2 to TRBJ1-1; no reliable D call. The CDR3 has 14 residues. Trimming stripped 3 bases from V and 1 base from J, with 9 bases between. Germline V CDR1 and CDR2: SGHTA, FQGNSA.

J is TRBJ1-2 and V is TRBV18; D is uncertain. This CDR3 comprises 13 residues. In germline, CDR1 is KGHSH, CDR2 LQKENI. The V end was cut by 3 bases, the J end by 5 bases, with 10 bases between. Written as DNA, the CDR3 is TGTGCCAGCTCACCTTCGGGGTATTATGGCTACACCTTC. Protein sequence: CASSPSGYYGYTF. Using reference TRBV18 and TRBJ1-2 for the parts outside the CDR3, the full variable domain is NAGVMQNPRHLVRRRGQEARLRCSPMKGHSHVYWYRQLPEEGLKFMVYLQKENIIDESGMPKERFSAEFPKEGPSILRIQQVVRGDSAAYFCASSPSGYYGYTFGSGTRLTVV.

This chain links TRBV15 with TRBJ1-5; D perhaps matches TRBD1 (6 bases). The CDR3 sequence is 15 residues long. Trimming stripped 3 bases from V and 4 bases from J, with 13 bases between. Germline lookup yields CDR1 LNHNV and CDR2 YYDKDF (reference sequence). CDR3 sequence: CATSSGRGGNQPQHF. CDR3 coding DNA: TGTGCCACCAGCAGTGGCAGGGGCGGAAATCAGCCCCAGCATTTT.

This clone has more than one count but fewer than ten. The V and J genes are TRBV18 and TRBJ1-4, with D possibly TRBD1 on 5 matching bases. There are 15 residues in the CDR3. Trimming shortened V by 2 bases and J by 2 bases, and 9 bases separated the two germline ends. The V gene's germline CDR1 is KGHSH and CDR2 LQKENI. CDR3 loop: CASSPRGETNEKLFF. The CDR3 DNA reads as TGTGCCAGCTCACCAAGGGGTGAGACTAATGAAAAACTGTTTTTT.

This clone came up once. The chain uses TRBV7-9 and TRBJ2-5, with D possibly being TRBD2 (6 bases). The germline CDR1 and CDR2 sequences are SEHNR and FQNEAQ (reference sequence). With 2 bases removed from V and 3 bases from J, the gap between germline ends came to 16 bases. The CDR3 has 16 amino acids. In DNA form, the CDR3 reads TGTGCCAGCAGCTTACTGGGACTCCCGGGGGAAGAGACCCAGTACTTC. Translating gives CASSLLGLPGEETQYF.

The chain joins TRBV18 to TRBJ1-1; D not certain. Trimming pared 3 bases from V and 5 bases from J, leaving 10 bases between. The germline V gene encodes CDR1 KGHSH and CDR2 LQKENI. CDR3 length equals 13 residues. The CDR3 bases are TGTGCCAGCTCACCGACATTATGGACTGAAGCTTTCTTT. It specifies CASSPTLWTEAFF.

This clone turned up a few times. CDR3 bases: TGTGCCTGGAGTTTTGGCAGGGGCTTCGGCTACACCTTC. Translating gives CAWSFGRGFGYTF. The chain links TRBV30 to TRBJ1-2, with D tentatively TRBD1 (6 bases). The V gene's germline CDR1 is GTSNPN and CDR2 SVGIG (reference sequence). The CDR3 runs to 13 residues. With 2 bases removed from V and 8 bases from J, the gap between germline ends came to 15 bases.

This chain uses TRBV4-1 with TRBJ1-2, with D uncertain. CDR3 length: 11 amino acids. The V end lost 1 base, the J end lost 8 bases, and 5 bases lay between the germline ends. The germline V gene has CDR1 MGHRA and CDR2 YSYEKL. The CDR3 nucleotides are TGCGCCAGCAGCCAAGCCCAGGGCTACACCTTC. This codes for CASSQAQGYTF.

This clone was found a few times. This chain uses TRBV29-1 with TRBJ1-1; D is perhaps TRBD1 (6 bases). V lost 4 bases and J lost 0, with 12 bases in between. Germline V gene sequence: CDR1 SQVTM, CDR2 ANQGSEA. The CDR3 has 14 amino acids. For the CDR3, the DNA is TGCAGCGTTGTTTGGGGGCAGCTGAACACTGAAGCTTTCTTT. This gives the protein CSVVWGQLNTEAFF. The full variable domain, completed using reference TRBV29-1 and TRBJ1-1, is SAVISQKPSRDICQRGTSLTIQCQVDSQVTMMFWYRQQPGQSLTLIATANQGSEATYESGFVIDKFPISRPNLTFSTLTVSNMSPEDSSIYLCSVVWGQLNTEAFFGQGTRLTVV.

The chain joins TRBV2 to TRBJ1-2, with D possibly TRBD1 on 6 matching bases. Germline V gene lookup returns CDR1 SNHLY and CDR2 FYNNEI. V was trimmed by 6 bases and J by 8 bases, leaving 19 bases between them. The CDR3 totals 14 residues. CDR3 DNA sequence: TGTGCCAGCAGGAACCGACAGGCCCTGGGGGGCTACACCTTC. It is translated as CASRNRQALGGYTF.

This clone was recorded a few times. The V call is TRBV28, the J call TRBJ1-2, with D tentatively TRBD1 (5 bases). CDR1 is MDHEN, CDR2 SYDVKM, per germline. V dropped 3 bases and J dropped 6 bases, with 8 bases sitting between them. CDR3 length: 12 residues. The CDR3: CASSFGGDGYTF. CDR3 DNA sequence: TGTGCCAGCAGTTTTGGGGGGGATGGCTACACCTTC.

This chain joins TRBV29-1 and TRBJ1-1; D may be TRBD1 (5 bases). Trimming removed 0 bases at V and 3 bases at J, with 17 bases between. CDR1 and CDR2 (germline): SQVTM, ANQGSEA. The CDR3 length is 16 residues. The CDR3 sequence: CSVEEGRGGADTEAFF. The CDR3 DNA reads as TGCAGCGTTGAAGAGGGGCGGGGAGGGGCTGACACTGAAGCTTTCTTT.

This clone occurred a few times. The chain uses TRBV7-3 and TRBJ1-1; possibly TRBD1 for D (5 bases). This CDR3 is built from 13 residues. CDR1 SGHTA and CDR2 FQGTGA come from the germline V gene. V lost 5 bases to trimming and J lost 6 bases, with 13 bases between them. The CDR3 DNA sequence: TGTGCCAGCAGCCGATGGACGGGGGCTGAAGCTTTCTTT. It encodes CASSRWTGAEAFF.

The chain combines TRBV18 with TRBJ1-1, with no clear D. Trimming took 5 bases from V and 6 from J, leaving 10 bases between them. This CDR3 comprises 12 residues. In germline, CDR1 is KGHSH, CDR2 LQKENI. CDR3 residues: CASSTLGAEAFF. CDR3 nucleotides: TGTGCCAGCTCAACCCTAGGCGCTGAAGCTTTCTTT. Based on the CDR3 plus reference TRBV18 and TRBJ1-1, the full variable domain is NAGVMQNPRHLVRRRGQEARLRCSPMKGHSHVYWYRQLPEEGLKFMVYLQKENIIDESGMPKERFSAEFPKEGPSILRIQQVVRGDSAAYFCASSTLGAEAFFGQGTRLTVV.

This clone appeared a few times. The CDR3 coding sequence is TGTGCCAGCAGCTTAAGTCCAGGAAATCCTAATTCACCCCTCCACTTT. Residues: CASSLSPGNPNSPLHF. V gene TRBV5-5 combines with J gene TRBJ1-6; D ambiguous. Trimming left V 2 bases short and J 6 bases short, with 15 bases between. This CDR3 is built from 16 residues. The germline V gene encodes CDR1 SGHKS and CDR2 YYEKEE (reference sequence).

The sample holds a few counts of this clone. The V call is TRBV7-9, the J call TRBJ2-6, with unresolved D. Germline V gene lookup returns CDR1 SEHNR and CDR2 FQNEAQ (reference sequence). This CDR3 comprises 15 residues. V gave up 2 bases and J gave up 2 bases, with 7 bases separating them. The CDR3 sequence is CASSLMAAGANVLTF. The DNA of the CDR3 is TGTGCCAGCAGCTTAATGGCAGCTGGGGCCAACGTCCTGACTTTC.

The chain couples TRBV6-1 to TRBJ2-2; the match to TRBD2 covers 13 bases. Germline V lookup: CDR1 MNHNS, CDR2 SASEGT. V shed 3 bases, J shed 6 bases, and the junction held 4 bases outside the gene matches. The CDR3 runs to 16 residues. The CDR3 is CASSDGLAGVPGELFF. Here the CDR3 DNA reads TGTGCCAGCAGTGACGGACTAGCGGGGGTGCCCGGGGAGCTGTTTTTT.

The gene calls are TRBV19 and TRBJ1-5, with D unclear. From germline, CDR1 is LNHDA and CDR2 SQIVND (reference sequence). V gave up 5 bases and J gave up 0 bases, with 8 bases separating them. The CDR3 totals 14 residues. The CDR3 coding sequence is TGTGCCAGTAGTGGCAGTTATAGCAATCAGCCCCAGCATTTT. Translated, it gives CASSGSYSNQPQHF.

CDR3 sequence: CASSLGARGRNYGYTF. CDR3 coding DNA: TGTGCCAGCAGCTTAGGCGCCCGTGGGAGGAACTATGGCTACACCTTC. The V and J genes are TRBV5-4 and TRBJ1-2; D is ambiguous. Germline values: CDR1 SGHNT, CDR2 YYREEE (reference sequence). The CDR3 sequence is 16 residues long. V lost 2 bases and J 2 bases, leaving 16 bases between the germline ends.

This chain connects TRBV7-2 to TRBJ1-2, with 7 bases matching TRBD1. Germline values: CDR1 SGHTA, CDR2 FQGNSA. This CDR3 contains 15 residues. Trimming cost V 3 bases and J 8 bases; bases outside gene matches: 12. The CDR3 sequence: CASSLGQPGSEGYTF. In DNA, the CDR3 is TGTGCCAGCAGCTTGGGACAGCCCGGATCGGAGGGCTACACCTTC.

The chain joins TRBV25-1 to TRBJ2-3; 10 positions agree with TRBD1. CDR3 length: 16 amino acids. Germline CDR1 is MGHDK and CDR2 is SYGVNS. Trimming took 5 bases from V and 0 from J; bases not matched to a gene: 5. The CDR3 spells CASSIMTGGSTDTQYF. The CDR3 DNA is TGTGCCAGCAGTATCATGACAGGGGGCAGCACAGATACGCAGTATTTT.

The genes are TRBV5-4 and TRBJ2-7; 10 bases agree with TRBD1. Trimming took 5 bases from V and 1 from J; bases not matched to a gene: 6. Germline CDR1 reads SGHNT; CDR2 reads YYREEE (reference sequence). This CDR3 has 15 residues. This CDR3 reads CASSSGTGASYEQYF. The CDR3 DNA follows: TGTGCCAGCAGTTCCGGGACAGGGGCATCCTACGAGCAGTACTTC. The whole variable domain, filled in from reference TRBV5-4 and TRBJ2-7, reads ETGVTQSPTHLIKTRGQQVTLRCSSQSGHNTVSWYQQALGQGPQFIFQYYREEENGRGNFPPRFSGLQFPNYSSELNVNALELDDSALYLCASSSGTGASYEQYFGPGTRLTVT.

The chain joins TRBV19 to TRBJ2-1; 11 bases agree with TRBD2. J gave up 8 bases and V 8 bases, and 5 bases lay outside the gene matches. The CDR3 contains 13 residues. Germline V lookup: CDR1 LNHDA, CDR2 SQIVND (reference sequence). This CDR3 is CASCSGGADEQFF. The CDR3, as DNA: TGTGCCAGTTGTAGCGGGGGGGCTGATGAGCAGTTCTTC.

The chain uses TRBV5-1 and TRBJ2-7; 10 bases map to TRBD1. V lost 3 bases to trimming and J lost 0 bases; unmatched junction nucleotides: 6. This CDR3 is built from 16 residues. Germline loops: CDR1 SGHRS, CDR2 YFSETQ. For the CDR3, the DNA is TGCGCCAGCAGCTCCGCGACAGGGGGCCTCTCCTACGAGCAGTACTTC. It codes for CASSSATGGLSYEQYF.

A single count supports this clone. This chain links TRBV7-6 with TRBJ1-4; 10 nucleotides align to TRBD1. The CDR3 spans 17 residues. Germline V gives CDR1 SGHVS, CDR2 FNYEAQ. V shed 5 bases, J shed 5 bases, and the junction held 11 bases outside the gene matches. DNA of the CDR3: TGTGCCAGCAGCCCAAGTCCCGGGACAGGGGAGAATGAAAAACTGTTTTTT. Translating gives CASSPSPGTGENEKLFF.

In its sample, this clone was seen a few times. The chain's CDR3 is CASSSLTSGGWNNEQFF. DNA of the CDR3: TGTGCCAGCAGTTCCCTCACTAGCGGGGGGTGGAACAATGAGCAGTTCTTC. The J gene is TRBJ2-1, the V gene TRBV27, with TRBD2 matching over 12 bases. V was clipped by 4 bases and J by 5 bases; unmatched bases: 9. The CDR3 is 17 amino acids. Per germline, CDR1 MNHEY and CDR2 SMNVEV (reference sequence).

This clone was detected a few times. The rearrangement links TRBV6-1 to TRBJ2-7, with 13 bases lining up with TRBD2. CDR3 length: 14 amino acids. The germline gives CDR1 MNHNS, CDR2 SASEGT. With V trimmed by 6 bases and J by 6 bases, 5 bases remained unmatched. CDR3 nucleotides: TGTGCCAGCAGAGGGACTAGCGGGGACCGCGAGCAGTACTTC. As protein: CASRGTSGDREQYF.